One and the same sample provided the 3 T cell receptor beta chains below, sequenced in a study of spatial heterogeneity in lung cancer. TCRdb redid the calling of the 5' RACE reads with MiXCR, one entry per CDR3 protein. The sample holds 85,000 to 100,000 distinct CDR3 sequences, around 19% seen once. Specified time point: blood at routine non-recurrence follow-up after resection. Sequenced here: PBMCs, sampled at follow-up. The receptors come from a male donor with early-stage non-small cell lung cancer.

The sample holds a few counts of this clonotype. The chain employs TRBV6-2 or TRBV6-3 and TRBJ1-1; D may be TRBD1 (5 bases). V gave up 9 bases and J gave up 2 bases, with 16 bases separating them. CDR3 length equals 14 residues. Germline-derived CDR1 and CDR2 are MNHEY and SVGEGT. The CDR3 loop is CASYRDGSNTEAFF. The DNA for the CDR3 is TGTGCCAGTTATCGGGACGGAAGTAACACTGAAGCTTTCTTT.

This chain links TRBV2 with TRBJ2-5; D may be TRBD1 (5 bases). This CDR3 spans 15 amino acids. V lost 3 bases and J 7 bases, leaving 18 bases between the germline ends. Germline-derived CDR1 and CDR2 are SNHLY and FYNNEI. This chain's CDR3 is CASSEGQRTSGTQYF. CDR3 nucleotides: TGTGCCAGCAGTGAGGGGCAAAGGACGTCTGGGACCCAGTACTTC.

The table lists this clonotype with a few counts. The genes are TRBV12-3 or TRBV12-4 and TRBJ1-5; 8 positions agree with TRBD1. J gave up 5 bases and V 2 bases, and 5 bases lay outside the gene matches. The CDR3 contains 15 residues. The CDR3: CASSLRPTGDQPQHF. CDR3 in DNA: TGTGCCAGCAGTTTAAGGCCGACAGGGGATCAGCCCCAGCATTTT.